A selection of T cell receptor beta chains follows, all from one sample in a study. TCRdb reprocessed the 5' RACE reads via MiXCR and lists one record per CDR3 protein. The repertoire consists of tens of thousands of distinct CDR3 sequences, with under 30% occurring once and the leading ten covering around 3.5%. Input material: naive CD4+ T cells sorted from a lymph node. These receptors all stem from a female donor with breast cancer. Both conserved end residues are part of each CDR3. Each record gives: clone size, J gene, V gene, D gene, CDR3 protein, CDR3 DNA. A D gene is named only where the DNA matches it firmly. Clone sizes are given selectively: once, few, many, or a class where the clone is expanded.

>-|TRBJ2-7|TRBV10-2|-
CASSDRYEQYF
TGCGCCAGCAGTGATCGCTACGAGCAGTACTTC
>few|TRBJ1-4|TRBV7-2|-
CASSLESGLGEKLFF
TGTGCCAGCAGCTTAGAGTCAGGGCTGGGTGAAAAACTGTTTTTT
>few|TRBJ2-5|TRBV18|-
CASSPPGKTQYF
TGTGCCAGCTCACCACCCGGGAAAACCCAGTACTTC
>-|TRBJ2-3|TRBV20-1|TRBD2
CSAPKREVEDTQYF
TGCAGTGCCCCCAAGCGGGAGGTGGAAGATACGCAGTATTTT
>few|TRBJ2-7|TRBV7-8|-
CASGDGKSSYEQYF
TGTGCCAGCGGGGACGGTAAGAGCTCCTACGAGCAGTACTTC
>medium-sized|TRBJ1-3|TRBV20-1|TRBD1
CSARGTGGSGNTIYF
TGCAGTGCTAGGGGGACAGGCGGCTCTGGAAACACCATATATTTT
>-|TRBJ2-7|TRBV11-2|-
CASSPEAGSSYEQYF
TGTGCCAGCAGCCCGGAGGCGGGGAGCTCCTACGAGCAGTACTTC
>-|TRBJ2-2|TRBV12-3/TRBV12-4|-
CASSPVGGTGELFF
TGTGCCAGCAGCCCAGTAGGTGGGACCGGGGAGCTGTTTTTT
>many|TRBJ2-3|TRBV4-2|TRBD2
CASSPSGSGSDTQYF
TGTGCCAGCAGCCCCAGCGGGAGCGGGTCAGATACGCAGTATTTT
>medium-sized|TRBJ2-1|TRBV24-1|TRBD2
CATSEGTNTYNEQFF
TGTGCCACCAGTGAAGGGACTAACACCTACAATGAGCAGTTCTTC
>-|TRBJ2-3|TRBV11-1|TRBD1
CASSSGTGSGDTQYF
TGTGCCAGCAGTTCCGGGACAGGGTCCGGAGATACGCAGTATTTT
>-|TRBJ2-2|TRBV7-9|-
CASLDGGSNTGELFF
TGTGCCAGTCTGGATGGGGGATCGAACACCGGGGAGCTGTTTTTT
>few|TRBJ1-1|TRBV4-1|-
CASSLNRQENTEAFF
TGCGCCAGCAGCCTTAATCGACAGGAGAACACTGAAGCTTTCTTT
>-|TRBJ1-1|TRBV20-1|-
CSALGGGLGPNTEAFF
TGCAGTGCCCTAGGGGGGGGCCTAGGCCCGAACACTGAAGCTTTCTTT
>-|TRBJ2-5|TRBV20-1|TRBD2
CSATQGLAGQETQYF
TGCAGTGCTACCCAAGGACTAGCGGGCCAAGAGACCCAGTACTTC
>many|TRBJ2-6|TRBV27|TRBD2
CASSYTGGIAGANVLTF
TGTGCCAGCAGTTACACGGGGGGAATCGCTGGGGCCAACGTCCTGACTTTC
>-|TRBJ1-5|TRBV5-1|-
CASSLIGGAGQPQHF
TGCGCCAGCAGCTTGATCGGTGGGGCTGGTCAGCCCCAGCATTTT
>few|TRBJ2-1|TRBV7-9|-
CASSLRNEQFF
TGTGCCAGCAGCTTACGTAATGAGCAGTTCTTC
>-|TRBJ1-4|TRBV9|-
CASSPSGQATNEKLFF
TGTGCCAGCAGCCCTTCGGGGCAGGCAACTAATGAAAAACTGTTTTTT
>few|TRBJ2-3|TRBV29-1|-
CSVSGMDTQYF
TGCAGCGTATCGGGGATGGATACGCAGTATTTT
>-|TRBJ2-1|TRBV6-1|-
CASSEAGSSYNEQFF
TGTGCCAGCAGTGAAGCAGGGAGCTCCTACAATGAGCAGTTCTTC
>few|TRBJ2-5|TRBV12-3/TRBV12-4|-
CASSLLLGFQETQYF
TGTGCCAGCAGTCTCCTCTTAGGGTTCCAAGAGACCCAGTACTTC
>few|TRBJ2-2|TRBV24-1|-
CATSDLSSGELFF
TGTGCCACCAGTGATTTGAGCTCCGGGGAGCTGTTTTTT
>-|TRBJ2-7|TRBV4-1|-
CASSQVQEPYEQYF
TGCGCCAGCAGCCAAGTACAGGAGCCCTACGAGCAGTACTTC
>many|TRBJ2-3|TRBV6-5|-
CASSYSGVRPDTQYF
TGTGCCAGCAGTTACTCGGGGGTTCGCCCAGATACGCAGTATTTT
>few|TRBJ1-1|TRBV12-3/TRBV12-4|-
CASSPRPTEAFF
TGTGCCAGCAGTCCCCGGCCCACTGAAGCTTTCTTT
>medium-sized|TRBJ2-7|TRBV7-9|-
CASSLGPGGGQYF
TGTGCCAGCAGCTTAGGTCCCGGGGGCGGGCAGTACTTC
>-|TRBJ2-2|TRBV3-1|TRBD1
CASSDVFGTGKTGELLF
TGTGCCAGCAGCGACGTTTTCGGGACAGGGAAAACCGGGGAGCTGCTTTTT
>few|TRBJ1-6|TRBV20-1|TRBD1
CSARGTADSPLHF
TGCAGTGCCAGGGGGACGGCTGATTCACCCCTCCACTTT
>-|TRBJ1-5|TRBV4-2|-
CASSHLGGSNQPQHF
TGTGCCAGCAGCCACTTGGGAGGTAGCAATCAGCCCCAGCATTTT
>few|TRBJ1-2|TRBV6-5|-
CASSYSGRGGDGYTF
TGTGCCAGCAGTTACTCTGGCAGGGGAGGAGACGGCTACACCTTC
>-|TRBJ2-7|TRBV14|-
CASSPTVGTPRSYEQYF
TGTGCCAGCAGCCCAACCGTGGGGACACCCCGCTCCTACGAGCAGTACTTC
>few|TRBJ2-2|TRBV12-3/TRBV12-4|-
CASIGRSNSNTGELFF
TGTGCCAGCATAGGCAGGTCGAATTCGAACACCGGGGAGCTGTTTTTT
>many|TRBJ2-2|TRBV20-1|TRBD2
CSAQSGTSANTGELFF
TGCAGTGCTCAATCCGGGACTAGCGCGAACACCGGGGAGCTGTTTTTT
>few|TRBJ1-5|TRBV20-1|-
CSAYPIAIYSNQPQHF
TGCAGTGCTTACCCTATCGCCATCTATAGCAATCAGCCCCAGCATTTT
>-|TRBJ2-3|TRBV5-1|-
CASSSTSLSTDTQCF
TGCGCCAGCAGCTCGACTAGTTTAAGCACAGATACGCAGTGTTTT
>-|TRBJ1-1|TRBV4-1|-
CASSRREGGNTEAFF
TGCGCCAGCAGCCGACGGGAGGGCGGTAACACTGAAGCTTTCTTT
>few|TRBJ2-1|TRBV9|-
CASSVAGVTRNEQFF
TGTGCCAGCAGCGTAGCGGGGGTGACGAGGAATGAGCAGTTCTTC
>few|TRBJ1-1|TRBV5-1|-
CASSLRSGFMNTEAFF
TGCGCCAGCAGCTTGAGGTCAGGGTTTATGAACACTGAAGCTTTCTTT
>-|TRBJ1-1|TRBV5-1|TRBD1
CASSLGTGRNTEAFF
TGCGCCAGCAGCTTGGGGACAGGGAGGAACACTGAAGCTTTCTTT
>-|TRBJ2-1|TRBV7-6|TRBD2
CASSLRSGSSYNEQFF
TGTGCCAGCAGCTTACGTAGCGGGAGCTCCTACAATGAGCAGTTCTTC
>many|TRBJ1-5|TRBV4-1|-
CASSQHVINQPQHF
TGCGCCAGCAGCCAACACGTGATCAATCAGCCCCAGCATTTT
>few|TRBJ1-2|TRBV5-1|-
CASSLGLGLGGYTF
TGCGCCAGCAGCTTGGGCCTGGGCCTTGGTGGCTACACCTTC
>many|TRBJ1-5|TRBV5-1|TRBD1
CASSKGTESNQPQHF
TGCGCCAGCAGCAAGGGGACAGAAAGCAATCAGCCCCAGCATTTT
>few|TRBJ2-7|TRBV20-1|-
CSAGDIGGPYEQYF
TGCAGTGCGGGGGATATCGGGGGCCCCTACGAGCAGTACTTC
>-|TRBJ1-1|TRBV19|-
CASNGRANTEAFF
TGTGCCAGTAACGGACGGGCGAACACTGAAGCTTTCTTT
>few|TRBJ1-2|TRBV6-5|-
CASGYSRAGRNYGYTF
TGTGCCAGCGGTTACTCGAGGGCAGGGCGTAACTATGGCTACACCTTC
>few|TRBJ1-5|TRBV7-9|TRBD1
CASSPDGQGRQPQHF
TGTGCCAGCAGCCCCGATGGACAGGGGCGTCAGCCCCAGCATTTT
>few|TRBJ2-1|TRBV20-1|-
CSARDPYNEQFF
TGCAGTGCCCGGGACCCCTACAATGAGCAGTTCTTC
>-|TRBJ2-3|TRBV9|-
CASSRPGRGPTDTQYF
TGTGCCAGCAGTCGTCCGGGACGCGGACCCACAGATACGCAGTATTTT